This T cell receptor (beta chain) was sequenced for a study of blood T cell repertoires in COVID-19. V lost 0 bases, J lost 5 bases, and 8 bases lay in between. CDR1 and CDR2 (germline): MNHNY, SVGAGI (reference sequence). The CDR3 is made up of 14 amino acids. Sequencing used immunoSEQ multiplex PCR; TCRdb keeps in-frame clones, though not all of them. The sample has almost 400,000 clones, 88% seen once. This receptor was obtained from a woman aged 25 to 39 with acute COVID-19. The chain is built from TRBV6-6 and TRBJ1-5; D remains ambiguous. Sequenced sample: PBMCs or T cells enriched from blood (not recorded which). The CDR3 here is CASSYSSLYQPQHF. The CDR3 nucleotides are TGTGCCAGCAGTTACTCGAGTTTATATCAGCCCCAGCATTTT.